This passage covers 4 T cell receptor beta chains from one sample sequenced in a study of T cell responses to AZD1222 COVID-19 vaccine. Repertoires were generated with immunoSEQ multiplex PCR, while TCRdb's copy carries only in-frame clones and drops some. The table includes some 130,000 clones, roughly 93% detected once. The input for sequencing was peripheral blood, taken on day 0 of AZD1222 vaccination. All receptors derive from an adult in good health.

The rearrangement uses TRBV3-1 (or the pseudogene TRBV3-2) and TRBJ2-2; D is uncertain. The CDR3 is made up of 15 amino acids. V gave up 4 bases and J gave up 3 bases, with 12 bases separating them. Germline V gene lookup returns CDR1 LGHDT and CDR2 YNNKEL (reference sequence). DNA of the CDR3: TGTGCCAGCAGCCGATTGACTTCGTACACCGGGGAGCTGTTTTTT. Its protein is CASSRLTSYTGELFF.

The chain combines TRBV7-6 with TRBJ2-1; unclear D gene. There are 13 residues in the CDR3. Germline CDR1 and CDR2: SGHVS and FNYEAQ. V was cut by 5 bases and J by 9 bases, with 14 bases left in between. In nucleotides, the CDR3 is TGTGCCAGCAGCCCCCTCCTAGTCAGTGAGCAGTTCTTC. This sequence encodes CASSPLLVSEQFF.

The chain is built from TRBV7-3 and TRBJ2-1; a possible D gene is TRBD2 (5 bases). There are 14 residues in the CDR3. Trimming cost V 4 bases and J 5 bases, with 12 bases left between them. Germline values: CDR1 SGHTA, CDR2 FQGTGA. The CDR3 region is CASSSGVQDNEQFF. The DNA of the CDR3 is TGTGCCAGCAGCTCCGGGGTCCAGGACAATGAGCAGTTCTTC. The entire variable domain, with the rest obtained from reference TRBV7-3 and TRBJ2-1, is as follows: GAGVSQTPSNKVTEKGKYVELRCDPISGHTALYWYRQSLGQGPEFLIYFQGTGAADDSGLPNDRFFAVRPEGSVSTLKIQRTERGDSAVYLCASSSGVQDNEQFFGPGTRLTVL.

This clone was seen just once. The chain joins TRBV3-1 (or the pseudogene TRBV3-2) to TRBJ2-1; D unresolved. V was trimmed by 2 bases and J by 4 bases, leaving 3 bases between them. Looked up from germline, CDR1 is LGHDT and CDR2 is YNNKEL (reference sequence). The CDR3 is 12 amino acids. In DNA, the CDR3 is TGTGCCAGCAGCCAAATTTACAATGAGCAGTTCTTC. It specifies CASSQIYNEQFF.